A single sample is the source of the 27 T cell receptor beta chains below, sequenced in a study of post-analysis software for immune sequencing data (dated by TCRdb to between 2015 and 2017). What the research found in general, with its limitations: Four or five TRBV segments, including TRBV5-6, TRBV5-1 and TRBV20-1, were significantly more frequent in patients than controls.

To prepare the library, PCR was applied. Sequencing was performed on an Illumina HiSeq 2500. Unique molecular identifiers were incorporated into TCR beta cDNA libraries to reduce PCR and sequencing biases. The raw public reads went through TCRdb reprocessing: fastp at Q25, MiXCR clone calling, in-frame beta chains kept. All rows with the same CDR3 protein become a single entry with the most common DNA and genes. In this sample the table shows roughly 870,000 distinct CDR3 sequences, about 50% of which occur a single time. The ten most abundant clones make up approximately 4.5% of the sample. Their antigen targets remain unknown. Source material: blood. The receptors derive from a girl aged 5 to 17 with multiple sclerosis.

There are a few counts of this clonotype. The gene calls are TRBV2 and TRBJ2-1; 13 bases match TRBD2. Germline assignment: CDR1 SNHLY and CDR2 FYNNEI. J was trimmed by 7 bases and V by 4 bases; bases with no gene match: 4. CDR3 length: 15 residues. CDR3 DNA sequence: TGTGCCAGCAGTGGGACTAGCGGGAGCCTTAATGAGCAGTTCTTC. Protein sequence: CASSGTSGSLNEQFF.

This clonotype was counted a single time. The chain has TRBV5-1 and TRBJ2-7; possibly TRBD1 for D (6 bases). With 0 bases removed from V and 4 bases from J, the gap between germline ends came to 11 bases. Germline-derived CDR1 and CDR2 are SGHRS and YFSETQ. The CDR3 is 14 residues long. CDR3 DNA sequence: TGCGCCAGCAGCTTGGGGACAGCTGGATACGAGCAGTACTTC. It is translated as CASSLGTAGYEQYF.

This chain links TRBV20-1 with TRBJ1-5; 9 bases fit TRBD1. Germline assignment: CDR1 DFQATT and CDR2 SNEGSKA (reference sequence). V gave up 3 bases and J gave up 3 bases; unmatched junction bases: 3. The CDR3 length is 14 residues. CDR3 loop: CSASGTGINQPQHF. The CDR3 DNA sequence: TGCAGTGCTAGCGGGACAGGGATCAATCAGCCCCAGCATTTT.

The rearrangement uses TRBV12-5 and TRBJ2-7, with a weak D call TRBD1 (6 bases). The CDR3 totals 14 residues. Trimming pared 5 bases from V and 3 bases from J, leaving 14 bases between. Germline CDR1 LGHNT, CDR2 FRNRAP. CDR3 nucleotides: TGTGCTAGTGGTCTCGGGACACAAAACTACGAGCAGTACTTC. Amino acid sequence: CASGLGTQNYEQYF.

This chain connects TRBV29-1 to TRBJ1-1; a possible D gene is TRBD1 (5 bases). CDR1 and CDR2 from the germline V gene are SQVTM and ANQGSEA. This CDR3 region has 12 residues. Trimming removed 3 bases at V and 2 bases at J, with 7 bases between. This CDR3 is CSVDRTNTEAFF. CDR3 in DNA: TGCAGCGTTGACAGGACAAACACTGAAGCTTTCTTT.

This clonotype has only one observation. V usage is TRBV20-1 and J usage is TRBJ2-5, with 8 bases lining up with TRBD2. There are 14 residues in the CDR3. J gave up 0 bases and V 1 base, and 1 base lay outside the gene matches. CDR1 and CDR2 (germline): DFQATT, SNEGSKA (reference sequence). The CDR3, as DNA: TGCAGTGCTAGAGTTAGCGGGAACCAAGAGACCCAGTACTTC. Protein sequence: CSARVSGNQETQYF.

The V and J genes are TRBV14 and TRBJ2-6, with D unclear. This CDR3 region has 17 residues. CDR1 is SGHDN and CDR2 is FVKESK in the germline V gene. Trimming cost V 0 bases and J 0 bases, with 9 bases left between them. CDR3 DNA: TGTGCCAGCAGCCAAGACCCCGTACGCTCTGGGGCCAACGTCCTGACTTTC. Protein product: CASSQDPVRSGANVLTF.

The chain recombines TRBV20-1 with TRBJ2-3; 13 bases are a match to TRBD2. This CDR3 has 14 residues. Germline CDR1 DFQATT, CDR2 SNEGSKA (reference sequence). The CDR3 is CSQGLAGLGDTQYF. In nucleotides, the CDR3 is TGCAGCCAGGGACTAGCGGGGCTAGGGGATACGCAGTATTTT.

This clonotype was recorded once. CDR3 in amino acids: CASSPGTPDGEQFF. The DNA of the CDR3 is TGTGCCAGCAGTCCCGGGACTCCTGATGGTGAGCAGTTCTTC. This chain links TRBV12-3 or TRBV12-4 with TRBJ2-1; a weak D match, TRBD2 (6 bases). Trimming took off 5 bases at V and 9 bases at J, with 17 bases between the two ends. The CDR3 consists of 14 residues.

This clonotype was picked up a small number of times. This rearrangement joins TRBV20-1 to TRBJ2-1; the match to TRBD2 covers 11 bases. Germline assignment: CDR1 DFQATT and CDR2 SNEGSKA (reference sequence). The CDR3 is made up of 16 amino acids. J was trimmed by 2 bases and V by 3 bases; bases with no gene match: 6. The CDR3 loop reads CSASGVAGGTYNEQFF. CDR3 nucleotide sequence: TGCAGTGCTAGTGGGGTAGCGGGGGGGACCTACAATGAGCAGTTCTTC.

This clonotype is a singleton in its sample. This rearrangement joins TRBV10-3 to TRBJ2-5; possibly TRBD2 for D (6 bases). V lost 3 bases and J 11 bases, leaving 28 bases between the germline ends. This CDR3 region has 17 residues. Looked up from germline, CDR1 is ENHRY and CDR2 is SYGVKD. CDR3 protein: CAISEVMGGNSYNEQYF. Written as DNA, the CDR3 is TGTGCCATCAGTGAAGTCATGGGGGGTAACTCCTACAATGAGCAGTACTTC.

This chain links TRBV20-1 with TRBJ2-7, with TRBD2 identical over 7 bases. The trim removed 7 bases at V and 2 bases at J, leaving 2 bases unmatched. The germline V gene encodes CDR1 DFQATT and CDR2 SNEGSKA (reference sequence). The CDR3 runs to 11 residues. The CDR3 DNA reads TGCAGTGGTCTAGCGGCCTACGAGCAGTACTTC. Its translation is CSGLAAYEQYF.

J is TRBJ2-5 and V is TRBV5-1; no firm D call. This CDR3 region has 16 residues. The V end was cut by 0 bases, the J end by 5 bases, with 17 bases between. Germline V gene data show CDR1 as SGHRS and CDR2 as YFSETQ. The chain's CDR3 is CASSLGARASEETQYF. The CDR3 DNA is TGCGCCAGCAGCTTGGGGGCTAGAGCCAGTGAGGAGACCCAGTACTTC. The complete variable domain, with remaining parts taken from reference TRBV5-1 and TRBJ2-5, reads KAGVTQTPRYLIKTRGQQVTLSCSPISGHRSVSWYQQTPGQGLQFLFEYFSETQRNKGNFPGRFSGRQFSNSRSEMNVSTLELGDSALYLCASSLGARASEETQYFGPGTRLLVL.

The CDR3 loop is CSVWTGLSSYEQYF. CDR3 DNA: TGCAGCGTTTGGACAGGCCTTAGCTCCTACGAGCAGTACTTC. The J gene is TRBJ2-7, the V gene TRBV29-1; 7 nucleotides align to TRBD1. CDR1 and CDR2 (germline): SQVTM, ANQGSEA. The CDR3 loop spans 14 amino acids. Trimming at V came to 5 bases and at J to 0 bases, leaving 7 bases not matched to a gene.

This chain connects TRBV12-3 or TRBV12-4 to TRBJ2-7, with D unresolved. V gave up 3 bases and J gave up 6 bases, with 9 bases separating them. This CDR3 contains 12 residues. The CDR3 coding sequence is TGTGCCAGCAGTTTGGCGGTCGGCGAGCAGTACTTC. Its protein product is CASSLAVGEQYF.

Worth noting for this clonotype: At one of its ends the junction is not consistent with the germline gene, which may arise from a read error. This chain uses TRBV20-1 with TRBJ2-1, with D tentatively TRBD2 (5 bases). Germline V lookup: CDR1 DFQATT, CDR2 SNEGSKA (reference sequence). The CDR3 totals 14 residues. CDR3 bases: TGCAGTACTAGTTGGGCAGGCCTTGTATATGAGCAGTTCTTC. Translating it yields CSTSWAGLVYEQFF.

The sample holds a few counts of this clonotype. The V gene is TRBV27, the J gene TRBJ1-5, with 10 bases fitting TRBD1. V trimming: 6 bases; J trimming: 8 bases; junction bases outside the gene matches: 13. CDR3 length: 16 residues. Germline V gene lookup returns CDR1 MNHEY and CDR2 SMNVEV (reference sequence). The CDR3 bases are TGTGCCAGCAGGCCTACCGGGACAGGGGCTGGTAAGCCCCAGCATTTT. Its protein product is CASRPTGTGAGKPQHF.

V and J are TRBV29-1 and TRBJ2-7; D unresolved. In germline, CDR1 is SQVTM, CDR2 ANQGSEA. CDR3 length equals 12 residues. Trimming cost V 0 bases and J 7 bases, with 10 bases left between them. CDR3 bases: TGCAGCGTTGAAGAGTCAAGGAATGAGCAGTACTTC. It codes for CSVEESRNEQYF.

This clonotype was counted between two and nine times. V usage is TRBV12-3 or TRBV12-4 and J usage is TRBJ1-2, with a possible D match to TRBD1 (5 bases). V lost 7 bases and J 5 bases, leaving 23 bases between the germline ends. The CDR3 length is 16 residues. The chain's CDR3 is CASTHSSGRGDYGYTF. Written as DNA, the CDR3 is TGTGCCAGCACCCACTCATCGGGGCGGGGAGATTATGGCTACACCTTC.

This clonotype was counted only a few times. The CDR3 loop reads CASSQVGPRGSVGYGYTF. The DNA for the CDR3 is TGCGCCAGCAGCCAAGTCGGACCTAGGGGATCCGTTGGCTATGGCTACACCTTC. This chain links TRBV4-1 with TRBJ1-2, with a tentative D call TRBD1 (5 bases). Germline V CDR1 and CDR2: MGHRA, YSYEKL. Trimming cost V 1 base and J 4 bases, with 22 bases left between them. This CDR3 has 18 residues.

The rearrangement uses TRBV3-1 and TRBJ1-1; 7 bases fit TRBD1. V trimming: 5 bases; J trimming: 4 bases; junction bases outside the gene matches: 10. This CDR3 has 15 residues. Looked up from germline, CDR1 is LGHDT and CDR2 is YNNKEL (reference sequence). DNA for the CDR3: TGTGCCAGCAGCGATAGTGACAGGGAGGGCACTGAAGCTTTCTTT. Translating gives CASSDSDREGTEAFF.

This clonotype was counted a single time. CDR3 amino acids: CASSRKGSADTQYF. The CDR3 DNA follows: TGTGCCAGTAGCCGTAAAGGATCCGCAGATACGCAGTATTTT. The V gene is TRBV6-5, the J gene TRBJ2-3; D unclear. CDR1 MNHEY and CDR2 SVGAGI come from the germline V gene. V dropped 9 bases and J dropped 4 bases, with 17 bases sitting between them. The length of the CDR3 is 14 residues.

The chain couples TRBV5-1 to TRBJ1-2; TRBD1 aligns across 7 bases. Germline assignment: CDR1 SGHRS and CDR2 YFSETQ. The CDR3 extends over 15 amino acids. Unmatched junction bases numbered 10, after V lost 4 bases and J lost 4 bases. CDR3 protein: CASSLRQGRGYGYTF. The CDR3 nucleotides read TGCGCCAGCAGCCTACGACAGGGCCGCGGCTATGGCTACACCTTC. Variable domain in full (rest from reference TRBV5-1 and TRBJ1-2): KAGVTQTPRYLIKTRGQQVTLSCSPISGHRSVSWYQQTPGQGLQFLFEYFSETQRNKGNFPGRFSGRQFSNSRSEMNVSTLELGDSALYLCASSLRQGRGYGYTFGSGTRLTVV.

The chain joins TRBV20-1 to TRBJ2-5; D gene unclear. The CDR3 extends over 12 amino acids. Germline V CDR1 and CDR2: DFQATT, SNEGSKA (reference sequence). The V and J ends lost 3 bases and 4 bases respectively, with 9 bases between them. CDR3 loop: CSASRWPETQYF. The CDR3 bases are TGCAGTGCTAGTCGATGGCCAGAGACCCAGTACTTC.

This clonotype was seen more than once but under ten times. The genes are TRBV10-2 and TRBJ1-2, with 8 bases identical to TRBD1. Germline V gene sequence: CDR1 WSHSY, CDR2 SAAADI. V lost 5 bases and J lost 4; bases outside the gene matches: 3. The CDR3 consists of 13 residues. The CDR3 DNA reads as TGCGCCAGCAGTTGGACAGGGCCCTATGGCTACACCTTC. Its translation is CASSWTGPYGYTF.

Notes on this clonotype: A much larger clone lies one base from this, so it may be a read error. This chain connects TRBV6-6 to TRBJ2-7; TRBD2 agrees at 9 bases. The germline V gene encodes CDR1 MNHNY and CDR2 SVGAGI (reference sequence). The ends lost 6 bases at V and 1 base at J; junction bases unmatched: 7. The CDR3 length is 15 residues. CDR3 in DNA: TGTGCCAGCAGGAAGGGCAGCGGGAGGTCCTACGAGCAGTACTTC. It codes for CASRKGSGRSYEQYF.

CDR3 nucleotides: TGTGCCAGCAGTTTTGAGGGGTACACCGGGGAGCTGTTTTTT. Amino acids: CASSFEGYTGELFF. V and J are TRBV27 and TRBJ2-2; tentatively, D is TRBD1 or TRBD2 (5 bases each). From germline, CDR1 is MNHEY and CDR2 SMNVEV (reference sequence). The CDR3 consists of 14 residues. Trimming took off 3 bases at V and 3 bases at J, with 8 bases between the two ends.